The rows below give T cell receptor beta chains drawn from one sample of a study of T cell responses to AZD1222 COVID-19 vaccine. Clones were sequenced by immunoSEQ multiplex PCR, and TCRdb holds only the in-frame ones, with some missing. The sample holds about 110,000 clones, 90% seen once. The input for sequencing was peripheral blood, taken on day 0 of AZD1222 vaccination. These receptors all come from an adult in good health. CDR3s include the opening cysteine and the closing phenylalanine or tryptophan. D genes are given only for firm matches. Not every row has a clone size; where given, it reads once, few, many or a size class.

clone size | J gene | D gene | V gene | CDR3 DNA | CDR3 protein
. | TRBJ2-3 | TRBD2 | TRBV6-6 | TGTGCCAGCAGTTACTCCGCGGTAGCGGGAGAACGTACGCAGTATTTT | CASSYSAVAGERTQYF
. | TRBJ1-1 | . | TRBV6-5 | TGTGCCAGCAGTTATTCCTTCAGGGGTGGCCCTGAAGCTTTCTTT | CASSYSFRGGPEAFF
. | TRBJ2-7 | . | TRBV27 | TGTGCCAGCAGTCAGAGAGGAGGGCGGAACGAGCAGTACTTC | CASSQRGGRNEQYF
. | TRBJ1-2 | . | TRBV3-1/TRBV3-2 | TGTGCCAGCAGCCCCGTGGTCGCCACTAACTATGGCTACACCTTC | CASSPVVATNYGYTF
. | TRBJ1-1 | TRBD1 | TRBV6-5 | TGTGCCAGCACCACGGACAGGGTCAACACTGAAGCTTTCTTT | CASTTDRVNTEAFF
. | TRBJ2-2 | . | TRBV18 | TGTGCCAGCTCACCAGTGGGGCCTACTGGGGCCGGGGAGCTGTTTTTT | CASSPVGPTGAGELFF
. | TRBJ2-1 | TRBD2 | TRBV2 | TGTGCCAGCAGGGGTGAGCGGGGCTACAATGAGCAGTTCTTC | CASRGERGYNEQFF
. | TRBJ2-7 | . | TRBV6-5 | TGTGCCAGCAGTCAGACAAAGTACGAGCAGTACTTC | CASSQTKYEQYF
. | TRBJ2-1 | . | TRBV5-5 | TGTGCCAGCAGCTTGACGGTGTACAATGAGCAGTTCTTC | CASSLTVYNEQFF
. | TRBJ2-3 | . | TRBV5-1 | TGCGCCAGCAGCTTGGGAGGCCCTAGCATTACGCAGTATTTT | CASSLGGPSITQYF
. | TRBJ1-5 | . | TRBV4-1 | TGCGCCAGCGGGGGAGAAGTAAATAGCAATCAGCCCCAGCATTTT | CASGGEVNSNQPQHF
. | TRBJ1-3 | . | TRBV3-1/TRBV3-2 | TGTGCCAGCAGCCGGCCTAGGAGAAACTCTGGAAACACCATATATTTT | CASSRPRRNSGNTIYF
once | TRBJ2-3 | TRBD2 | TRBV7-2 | TGTGCCAGCAGCTTAATGTCCATGCGGGAGAAGGGCACAGATACGCAGTATTTT | CASSLMSMREKGTDTQYF
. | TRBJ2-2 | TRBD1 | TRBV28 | TGTGCCAGCAATTCTTCGCCGGGGACAGGGAACACCGGGGAGCTGTTTTTT | CASNSSPGTGNTGELFF
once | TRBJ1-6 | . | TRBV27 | TGTGCCAGCAGTCTAATAAGGGAAAATTCACCCCTCCACTTT | CASSLIRENSPLHF
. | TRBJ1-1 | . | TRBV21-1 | TGTGCCAGCACCGAATGGGACAGGGTGAACATGAACACTGAAGCTTTCTTT | CASTEWDRVNMNTEAFF
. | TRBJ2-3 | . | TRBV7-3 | TGTGCCAGCAGCTTGAGGCGAGGGGCAGGGTCGAGCACAGATACGCAGTATTTT | CASSLRRGAGSSTDTQYF
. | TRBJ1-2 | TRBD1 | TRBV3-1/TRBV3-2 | TGTGCCAGCAGCAGGGACAGGGGGCTCAACACCTTC | CASSRDRGLNTF
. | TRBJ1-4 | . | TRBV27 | TGTGCCAGCAGTTTACTGTATCGTTCCGGGGTAGGAGAAAAACTGTTTTTT | CASSLLYRSGVGEKLFF
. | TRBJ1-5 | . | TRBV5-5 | TGTGCCAGCAGCCCCCGGGACCCTTATCAGCCCCAGCATTTT | CASSPRDPYQPQHF
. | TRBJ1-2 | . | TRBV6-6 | TGTGCCAGCACTGAGAACTATGGCTACACCTTC | CASTENYGYTF
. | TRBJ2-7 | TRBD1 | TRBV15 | TGTGCCACCAGCAGAGAGGGACAGGAATTCTCCTACGAGCAGTACTTC | CATSREGQEFSYEQYF
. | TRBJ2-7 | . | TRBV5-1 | TGCGCCAGCAGCCAGGACCCGAGCGAGCAGTACTTC | CASSQDPSEQYF
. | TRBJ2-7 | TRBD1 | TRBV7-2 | TGTGCCAGCAGTCCCGGGACAGGGGGGGTCGAGCAGTACTTC | CASSPGTGGVEQYF
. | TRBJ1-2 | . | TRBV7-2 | TGTGCCAGCAGCCAGTGGGGGCAAGGCTACACCTTC | CASSQWGQGYTF
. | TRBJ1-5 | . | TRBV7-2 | TGTGCCAGCAGCTCGAGGGGTTTTAACCAGCCCCAGCATTTT | CASSSRGFNQPQHF
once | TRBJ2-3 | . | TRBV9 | TGTGCCAGCAGCCTCTTAACACCGTCTGGAACAGATACGCAGTATTTT | CASSLLTPSGTDTQYF
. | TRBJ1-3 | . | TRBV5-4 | TGTGCCAGCAGCCAGGATATGAATTTCGGAAACACCATATATTTT | CASSQDMNFGNTIYF
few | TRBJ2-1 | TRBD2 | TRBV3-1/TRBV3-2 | TGTGCCAGCAGCCCTAGCGGGAGGGCTGGGAATGAGCAGTTCTTC | CASSPSGRAGNEQFF
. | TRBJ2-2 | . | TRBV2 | TGTGCCAGCAGGTCTCGTTACCCCGGGCCCGGGGAGCTGTTTTTT | CASRSRYPGPGELFF
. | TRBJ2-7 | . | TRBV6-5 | TGTGCCAGCAGTTATGAGGGGTCCTACGAGCAGTACTTC | CASSYEGSYEQYF
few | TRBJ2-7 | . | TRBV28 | TGTGCCAGCAGCCCCCCGGGGGGCGGGCAGTACTTC | CASSPPGGGQYF
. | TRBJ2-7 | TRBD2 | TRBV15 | TGTGCCACCACCAGAGGGACTAGCGGGACAGACGAGCAGTACTTC | CATTRGTSGTDEQYF
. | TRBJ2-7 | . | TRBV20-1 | TGCAGTGCTAGTCTACAACCCTTAGCTTCCTACGAGCAGTACTTC | CSASLQPLASYEQYF
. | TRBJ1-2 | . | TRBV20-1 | TGCAGTGGACAGGATAACTATGGCTACACCTTC | CSGQDNYGYTF
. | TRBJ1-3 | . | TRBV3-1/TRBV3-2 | TGTGCCAGCAGCCAGGAAGGGGCTGGAAACACCATATATTTT | CASSQEGAGNTIYF
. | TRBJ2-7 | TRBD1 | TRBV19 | TGTGCCAGTAGTGCGACAGGGTCCTACGAGCAGTACTTC | CASSATGSYEQYF
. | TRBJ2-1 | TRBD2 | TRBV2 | TGTGCCAGCCGGCGGGAGTATGAGCAGTTCTTC | CASRREYEQFF
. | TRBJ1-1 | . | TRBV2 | TGTGCCAGCATTATGGGGGGGGCGGTCATGAACACTGAAGCTTTCTTT | CASIMGGAVMNTEAFF
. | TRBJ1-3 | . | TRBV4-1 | TGCGCCAGCAGCCAAGGCCCTCCCTCCGGAAACACCATATATTTT | CASSQGPPSGNTIYF
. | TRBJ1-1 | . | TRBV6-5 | TGTGCCAGCGCCAGGGGAGAGGGGCCTGAAGCTTTCTTT | CASARGEGPEAFF
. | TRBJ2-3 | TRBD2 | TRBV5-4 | TGTGCCAGCAGCTTGACGACTAGCGGGACAGATACGCAGTATTTT | CASSLTTSGTDTQYF
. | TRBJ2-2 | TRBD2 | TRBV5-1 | TGCGCCAGCAGCTTGACGCTAGCGGGAGGAAGCACCGGGGAGCTGTTTTTT | CASSLTLAGGSTGELFF
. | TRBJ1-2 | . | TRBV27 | TGTGCCAGCAGTTTGCGGGGGAACTATGGCTACACCTTC | CASSLRGNYGYTF
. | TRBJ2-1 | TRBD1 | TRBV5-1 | TGCGCCAGCAGCTTAGACGGACAGGCCAATGAGCAGTTCTTC | CASSLDGQANEQFF
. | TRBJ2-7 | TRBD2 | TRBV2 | TGTGCCACCGCGAAGGCAGGCCCGGGACTAGCGGGAGATGAGCAGTACTTC | CATAKAGPGLAGDEQYF
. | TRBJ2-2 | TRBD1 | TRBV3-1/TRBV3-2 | TGTGCCAGCAGCCAACCCTGGGACAGCCAAACACCCGGGGAGCTGTTTTTT | CASSQPWDSQTPGELFF
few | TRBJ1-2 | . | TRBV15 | TGTGCCACCAGCAGAGATACACAAACCGGCCGCGGCTACACCTTC | CATSRDTQTGRGYTF
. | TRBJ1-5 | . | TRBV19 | TGTGCCAGTAGTATTATCCGGGTCGGCGGGGGTCAGCCCCAGCATTTT | CASSIIRVGGGQPQHF
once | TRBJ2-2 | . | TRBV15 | TGTGCCACCAGCAGAAGTAGGTACACCGGGGAGCTGTTTTTT | CATSRSRYTGELFF
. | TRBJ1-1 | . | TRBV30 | TGTGCCTGGTCCCGGGCGGGGAGACAGTCCAACACTGAAGCTTTCTTT | CAWSRAGRQSNTEAFF
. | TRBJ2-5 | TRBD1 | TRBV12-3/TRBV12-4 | TGTGCCAGCAGTTTCAGGGGGCTAGAGACCCAGTACTTC | CASSFRGLETQYF
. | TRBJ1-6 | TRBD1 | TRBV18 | TGTGCCAGCTCACTACAGGGGAATGGTGGTAATTCACCCCTCCACTTT | CASSLQGNGGNSPLHF
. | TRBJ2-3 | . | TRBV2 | TGTGCCAGCAGGGGCCGCGCTAGCACAGATACGCAGTATTTT | CASRGRASTDTQYF
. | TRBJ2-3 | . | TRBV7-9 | TGTGCCAGCAGCTTAAGGCGGGATACGCAGTATTTT | CASSLRRDTQYF